Below, 10 T cell receptor beta chains from the same sample are listed, as sequenced in a study of identical twins. TCRdb analysed the 5' RACE reads with MiXCR anew, one entry per CDR3 protein. Of fewer than 650,000 distinct CDR3 sequences in the sample, around 9.6% were seen once. The same sample was also studied in work on yellow fever vaccine responses in identical twins.

The specimen was PBMCs. The receptors were gathered from a woman aged 18-29 years in good health.

This rearrangement joins TRBV6-4 to TRBJ1-1, with 12 bases matching TRBD1. This CDR3 is 15 amino acids long. V trimming: 1 base; J trimming: 12 bases; junction bases outside the gene matches: 9. Germline V gene data show CDR1 as MRHNA and CDR2 as SNTAGT. CDR3 loop: CASSDWGDRGRGTFF. The CDR3 coding sequence is TGTGCCAGCAGTGACTGGGGGGACAGGGGGCGCGGAACTTTCTTT.

In its sample, this clonotype was seen many times. V is TRBV7-2 and J is TRBJ1-1; D might be TRBD1 (5 bases). This CDR3 spans 14 amino acids. Germline assignment: CDR1 SGHTA and CDR2 FQGNSA. Trimming took off 5 bases at V and 5 bases at J, with 15 bases between the two ends. Here the CDR3 reads CASSLQGRTTEAFF. The CDR3, as DNA: TGTGCCAGCAGCCTCCAGGGTAGGACGACTGAAGCTTTCTTT.

This sequence joins TRBV5-1 and TRBJ2-3; 8 bases fit TRBD2. CDR3 length: 15 residues. CDR1 is SGHRS, CDR2 YFSETQ, per germline. Germline trimming cut 6 bases from V and 1 base from J; bases unmatched to any gene: 7. The CDR3 protein is CASKPFGGGTDTQYF. The CDR3, as DNA: TGCGCCAGCAAACCCTTCGGGGGGGGCACAGATACGCAGTATTTT.

This clonotype was seen repeatedly, ten times or more. The chain joins TRBV12-3 or TRBV12-4 to TRBJ2-5; 8 bases align to TRBD1. This CDR3 contains 14 residues. The J segment lost 5 bases and the V segment lost 6 bases, leaving 8 bases of the junction unmatched. CDR3 nucleotide sequence: TGTGCCAGCAGGTATCCAGGGGGCTTTGAGACCCAGTACTTC. Translating it yields CASRYPGGFETQYF.

This clonotype was detected only a few times. The rearrangement joins TRBV7-9 to TRBJ2-3; D might be TRBD2 (5 bases). V was trimmed by 3 bases and J by 2 bases, leaving 15 bases between them. Germline CDR1 is SEHNR and CDR2 is FQNEAQ (reference sequence). The CDR3 covers 16 residues. CDR3 coding DNA: TGTGCCAGCAGCTTGGCCGGGCTAGCTGTCACAGATACGCAGTATTTT. Amino acid sequence: CASSLAGLAVTDTQYF.

CDR3 DNA sequence: TGTGCCAGCAGCATGACTAGCGGGGGAACGGGTGATTCCTACGAGCAGTACTTC. This gives the protein CASSMTSGGTGDSYEQYF. V is TRBV13 and J is TRBJ2-7, with TRBD2 identical over 12 bases. CDR1 and CDR2 (germline): PRHDT, FYEKMQ (reference sequence). The V segment lost 5 bases and the J segment 1 base; nucleotides outside the gene matches: 12. This CDR3 is 18 amino acids long.

This clonotype was found a few times. The chain is built from TRBV20-1 and TRBJ1-1, with TRBD1 identical over 8 bases. CDR1 DFQATT and CDR2 SNEGSKA come from the germline V gene (reference sequence). The length of the CDR3 is 12 residues. The CDR3 is CPADRGNTEAFF. In DNA form, the CDR3 reads TGCCCCGCTGACAGGGGGAACACTGAAGCTTTCTTT.

Only a few counts were recorded for this clonotype. This chain joins TRBV5-6 and TRBJ2-7; TRBD1 agrees at 8 bases. Germline-derived CDR1 and CDR2 are SGHDT and YYEEEE. Trimming removed 9 bases from V and 4 bases from J; junction bases left unmatched: 9. The CDR3 length is 13 residues. CDR3 nucleotide sequence: TGTGCCACTTCGGACAGGGTAATTTACGAGCAGTACTTC. Translated: CATSDRVIYEQYF.

This clonotype turned up a few times. The chain has TRBV10-3 and TRBJ1-1; TRBD1 aligns across 7 bases. Germline V gives CDR1 ENHRY, CDR2 SYGVKD. This CDR3 has 14 amino acids. After removal of 6 bases from V and 0 bases from J, the junction contained 4 bases not matched to a gene. CDR3: CAIRSGQLNTEAFF. CDR3 nucleotide sequence: TGTGCCATCAGATCGGGACAGTTGAACACTGAAGCTTTCTTT.

This chain links TRBV12-3 or TRBV12-4 with TRBJ2-7; 8 bases are shared with TRBD2. V was clipped by 5 bases and J by 3 bases; unmatched bases: 9. There are 15 residues in the CDR3. CDR3 loop: CASSTTREGDYEQYF. The DNA for the CDR3 is TGTGCCAGCAGTACAACACGGGAGGGAGACTACGAGCAGTACTTC.